The 9 T cell receptor beta chains given below trace back to one sample, sequenced in a study of blood T cell repertoires in COVID-19. The assay was immunoSEQ multiplex PCR, and TCRdb's table has in-frame clones only and misses some. The table shows about 40,000 clones, with about 90% occurring only once. Sequencing input: peripheral blood. The receptors derive from a woman of 80 years or more with active COVID-19.

This rearrangement joins TRBV5-1 to TRBJ1-4; maybe TRBD1 (6 bases). This CDR3 is built from 14 residues. CDR1 and CDR2 from the germline V gene are SGHRS and YFSETQ. Trimming pared 2 bases from V and 7 bases from J, leaving 12 bases between. The CDR3 nucleotides are TGCGCCAGCAGCTTACAGGGTAATGGTGAAAAACTGTTTTTT. It specifies CASSLQGNGEKLFF.

The chain uses TRBV9 and TRBJ1-2; D unclear. V was cut by 0 bases and J by 7 bases, with 13 bases left in between. Germline V gene data show CDR1 as SGDLS and CDR2 as YYNGEE. The CDR3 is made up of 14 amino acids. CDR3 nucleotides: TGTGCCAGCAGCGTAGGAGGGTATGAGGGTGGCTACACCTTC. Amino acid sequence: CASSVGGYEGGYTF.

V gene TRBV11-3 combines with J gene TRBJ2-2; the D gene is possibly TRBD2 (5 bases). CDR1 and CDR2 (germline): SGHNT, YENEEA. The CDR3 runs to 14 residues. Deletions cut 3 bases from V and 4 bases from J, with 9 bases between. CDR3 amino acids: CASSFGGSTGELFF. The CDR3 DNA reads as TGTGCCAGCAGCTTTGGCGGGTCCACCGGGGAGCTGTTTTTT.

The chain is built from TRBV2 and TRBJ2-7; the match to TRBD1 covers 8 bases. This CDR3 contains 14 residues. Germline V gene sequence: CDR1 SNHLY, CDR2 FYNNEI. With V trimmed by 7 bases and J by 2 bases, 7 bases remained unmatched. The CDR3 coding sequence is TGTGCCAGCACCCCGGGACAGGCCCCCTACGAGCAGTACTTC. It is translated as CASTPGQAPYEQYF.

The chain has TRBV9 and TRBJ2-1, with TRBD1 matching over 8 bases. V lost 0 bases, J lost 5 bases, and 4 bases stayed unmatched. Germline loops: CDR1 SGDLS, CDR2 YYNGEE. There are 15 residues in the CDR3. In DNA, the CDR3 is TGTGCCAGCAGCGTAGGTACAGGGGGACACAATGAGCAGTTCTTC. Amino acid sequence: CASSVGTGGHNEQFF.

The chain combines TRBV5-1 with TRBJ1-1; D gene ambiguous. The CDR3 length is 15 residues. CDR1 and CDR2 from the germline V gene are SGHRS and YFSETQ. The ends were cut back, 5 bases at V and 1 base at J, with 15 bases in the middle. Here the CDR3 DNA reads TGCGCCAGCAGAAAAGACTGGATACCGAACACTGAAGCTTTCTTT. Its translation: CASRKDWIPNTEAFF. The full variable domain, its missing parts supplied by reference TRBV5-1 and TRBJ1-1, is KAGVTQTPRYLIKTRGQQVTLSCSPISGHRSVSWYQQTPGQGLQFLFEYFSETQRNKGNFPGRFSGRQFSNSRSEMNVSTLELGDSALYLCASRKDWIPNTEAFFGQGTRLTVV.

The chain is built from TRBV2 and TRBJ1-3; maybe TRBD1 (6 bases). Germline CDR1 reads SNHLY; CDR2 reads FYNNEI. V dropped 8 bases and J dropped 3 bases, with 11 bases sitting between them. CDR3 size: 13 residues. The CDR3 nucleotides read TGTGCCAGCTTAAACAGGGATGGAAACACCATATATTTT. Translating gives CASLNRDGNTIYF.

The CDR3 bases are TGTGCCAGCAGTGATCACAGGCCACTCTATGGCTACACCTTC. It encodes CASSDHRPLYGYTF. V gene TRBV6-1 combines with J gene TRBJ1-2, with D tentatively TRBD1 (5 bases). The CDR3 has 14 amino acids. Germline V gives CDR1 MNHNS, CDR2 SASEGT. V lost 3 bases and J lost 4, with 12 bases in between.

The chain carries TRBV6-5 and TRBJ2-3, with a tentative D call TRBD1 (6 bases). Germline-derived CDR1 and CDR2 are MNHEY and SVGAGI. The CDR3 runs 14 residues. V lost 6 bases and J 2 bases, leaving 12 bases between the germline ends. The chain's CDR3 is CASSRTGPTDTQYF. In nucleotides, the CDR3 is TGTGCCAGCAGCCGAACAGGGCCCACAGATACGCAGTATTTT.